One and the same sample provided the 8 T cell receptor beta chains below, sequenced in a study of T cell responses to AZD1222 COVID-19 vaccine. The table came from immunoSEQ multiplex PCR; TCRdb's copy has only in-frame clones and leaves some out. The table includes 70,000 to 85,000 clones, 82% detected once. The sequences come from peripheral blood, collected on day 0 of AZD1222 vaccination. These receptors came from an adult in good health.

The CDR3: CASSFQGGEKLFF. The CDR3 nucleotides are TGTGCCAGCAGCTTTCAGGGAGGGGAAAAACTGTTTTTT. The V and J genes are TRBV5-6 and TRBJ1-4; possibly TRBD1 for D (5 bases). Per the germline V gene, CDR1 is SGHDT and CDR2 is YYEEEE. V was pared by 2 bases and J by 8 bases, with 10 bases between. The CDR3 covers 13 residues.

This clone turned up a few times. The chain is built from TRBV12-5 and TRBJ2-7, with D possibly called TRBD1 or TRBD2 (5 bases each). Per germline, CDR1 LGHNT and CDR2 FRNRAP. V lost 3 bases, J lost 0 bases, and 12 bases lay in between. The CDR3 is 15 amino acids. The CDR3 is CASGFVRDRSYEQYF. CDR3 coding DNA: TGTGCTAGTGGTTTCGTTCGGGACCGCTCCTACGAGCAGTACTTC.

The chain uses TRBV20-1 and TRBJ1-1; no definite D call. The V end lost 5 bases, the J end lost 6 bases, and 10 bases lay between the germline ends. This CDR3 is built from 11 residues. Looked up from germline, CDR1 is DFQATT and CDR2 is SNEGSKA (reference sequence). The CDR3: CSAQETAEAFF. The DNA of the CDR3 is TGCAGTGCTCAAGAAACGGCTGAAGCTTTCTTT.

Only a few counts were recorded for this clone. The CDR3 DNA follows: TGTGCCAGCAGCTCATATCCGGGGGCTAGTGGAAACACCATATATTTT. Amino acids: CASSSYPGASGNTIYF. The V gene is TRBV9, the J gene TRBJ1-3; perhaps TRBD1 as D (6 bases). V lost 4 bases, J lost 3 bases, and 17 bases lay in between. The CDR3 spans 16 residues. Germline-derived CDR1 and CDR2 are SGDLS and YYNGEE.

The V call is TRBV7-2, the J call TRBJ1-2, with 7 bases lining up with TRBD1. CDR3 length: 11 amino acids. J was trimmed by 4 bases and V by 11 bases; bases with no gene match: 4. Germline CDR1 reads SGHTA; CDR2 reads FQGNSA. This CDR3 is CAGSGGYGYTF. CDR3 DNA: TGTGCCGGCTCAGGGGGCTATGGCTACACCTTC.

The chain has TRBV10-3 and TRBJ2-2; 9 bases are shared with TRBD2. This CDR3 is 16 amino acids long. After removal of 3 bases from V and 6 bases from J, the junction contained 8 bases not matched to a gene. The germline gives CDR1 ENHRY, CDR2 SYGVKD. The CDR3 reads CAISEGGRAQAGELFF. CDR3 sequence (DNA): TGTGCCATCAGTGAAGGCGGGAGGGCCCAAGCCGGGGAGCTGTTTTTT.

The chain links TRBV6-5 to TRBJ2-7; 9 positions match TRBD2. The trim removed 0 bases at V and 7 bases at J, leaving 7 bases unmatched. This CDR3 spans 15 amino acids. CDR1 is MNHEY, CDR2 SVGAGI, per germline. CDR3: CASSYSRASGEEQYF. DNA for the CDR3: TGTGCCAGCAGTTACTCGAGGGCTAGCGGGGAGGAGCAGTACTTC.

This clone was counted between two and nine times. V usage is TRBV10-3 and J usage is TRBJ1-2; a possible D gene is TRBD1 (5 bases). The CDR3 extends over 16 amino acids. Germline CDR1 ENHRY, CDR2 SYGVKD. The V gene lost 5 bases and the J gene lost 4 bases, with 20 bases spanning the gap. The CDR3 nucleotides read TGTGCCATCAGTCCGGTGGAGGGGCCGGCCCTCTATGGCTACACCTTC. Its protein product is CAISPVEGPALYGYTF.